Below, 10 T cell receptor beta chains from the same sample are listed, as sequenced in a study of T cells in Graves' hyperthyroidism and ophthalmopathy. RNA transcripts served as the template for amplifying TCR beta CDR3 regions. In the first-round RT-PCR of the TCR CDR3, the HTBI primer set was used. Each CDR3 protein is one row after TCRdb ran MiXCR on the multiplex PCR reads. The sample consists of about 520,000 distinct CDR3 sequences, roughly 24% of them appearing once. The source material was blood. The receptors were gathered from a woman aged 25 to 39 with Graves' ophthalmopathy.

This clonotype showed up many times. This rearrangement joins TRBV29-1 to TRBJ1-2; 9 nucleotides align to TRBD1. V trimming: 6 bases; J trimming: 2 bases; junction bases outside the gene matches: 4. The germline V gene encodes CDR1 SQVTM and CDR2 ANQGSEA. The CDR3 covers 13 residues. Here the CDR3 reads CSVAGTGNYGYTF. The CDR3 region has the DNA TGCAGCGTGGCCGGGACAGGGAACTATGGCTACACCTTC.

The J gene is TRBJ1-1, the V gene TRBV29-1; 7 bases align to TRBD1. The CDR3 is 13 residues long. V was clipped by 3 bases and J by 5 bases; unmatched bases: 6. Looked up from germline, CDR1 is SQVTM and CDR2 is ANQGSEA. Here the CDR3 reads CSVEFRGGTEAFF. CDR3 DNA sequence: TGCAGCGTTGAGTTCAGGGGGGGGACTGAAGCTTTCTTT.

The chain has TRBV28 and TRBJ2-7, with 10 bases matching TRBD2. Per the germline V gene, CDR1 is MDHEN and CDR2 is SYDVKM. V dropped 1 base and J dropped 3; count of bases not matched to a gene: 6. This CDR3 region has 16 residues. CDR3 sequence (DNA): TGTGCCAGCAGTTTATCTACTAGCGGGACCATCTACGAGCAGTACTTC. This sequence encodes CASSLSTSGTIYEQYF.

The chain employs TRBV6-2 or TRBV6-3 and TRBJ2-7, with 12 bases fitting TRBD2. The V gene's germline CDR1 is MNHEY and CDR2 SVGEGT. The trim removed 0 bases at V and 4 bases at J, leaving 7 bases unmatched. This CDR3 comprises 17 residues. The chain's CDR3 is CASSYSTSGSFSYEQYF. The CDR3 nucleotides read TGTGCCAGCAGTTACTCGACTAGCGGGAGCTTCTCGTACGAGCAGTACTTC.

With regard to this clonotype: The CDR3 does not end in the conserved phenylalanine or tryptophan, so this is likely a read error. No DNA is shown, since the ends of the CDR3 on it are uncertain; the CDR3 is the one TCRdb lists. The rearrangement joins TRBV10-3 to TRBJ1-1; TRBD1 is taken as the D call from the table, unchecked against the DNA. The CDR3 sequence runs 14 residues, both termini included. The germline gives CDR1 ENHRY, CDR2 SYGVKD. The CDR3 region is CASRPQGTGALSFV.

The rearrangement joins TRBV6-1 to TRBJ1-1; 9 bases agree with TRBD1. V trimming: 7 bases; J trimming: 6 bases; junction bases outside the gene matches: 9. Germline V gene sequence: CDR1 MNHNS, CDR2 SASEGT. The CDR3 extends over 14 amino acids. The CDR3 coding sequence is TGTGCCAGCAATACACCCGGGACAGGGTCTGAAGCTTTCTTT. This sequence encodes CASNTPGTGSEAFF.

V gene TRBV12-3 or TRBV12-4 combines with J gene TRBJ2-7, with D possibly being TRBD1 (5 bases). The CDR3 length is 15 residues. Trimming took off 4 bases at V and 0 bases at J, with 13 bases between the two ends. This CDR3 is CASSWGDRSSYEQYF. CDR3 nucleotides: TGTGCCAGCAGTTGGGGCGACCGAAGCTCCTACGAGCAGTACTTC.

This clonotype was seen only once. Because it lacks the conserved phenylalanine or tryptophan at the end, this CDR3 is likely a read error. The chain carries TRBV6-2 or TRBV6-3 and TRBJ2-7; 7 nucleotides align to TRBD2. In germline, CDR1 is MNHEY, CDR2 SVGEGT. The V and J ends lost 5 bases and 3 bases, in that order; junction bases with no gene match: 4. The CDR3 spans 13 residues. DNA for the CDR3: TGTGCCAGCAGTGGCAGCGGGAACTACGAGCAGTACCTC. This sequence encodes CASSGSGNYEQYL.

The CDR3 bases are TGCGCCAGCAGCCATATAAGTGAAGGTACCTACGAGCAGTACTTC. It translates to CASSHISEGTYEQYF. The rearrangement links TRBV4-1 to TRBJ2-7; D is unclear. Looked up from germline, CDR1 is MGHRA and CDR2 is YSYEKL. There are 15 residues in the CDR3. V lost 3 bases and J 2 bases, leaving 14 bases between the germline ends.

This clonotype was picked up a small number of times. The chain is built from TRBV28 and TRBJ1-5, with 8 nucleotides matching TRBD1. The length of the CDR3 is 15 residues. Trimming removed 9 bases from V and 4 bases from J; junction bases left unmatched: 11. Germline CDR1 is MDHEN and CDR2 is SYDVKM. As DNA, the CDR3 is TGTGCCAGTTCCCGGAGCCACAGGGGGAATCAGCCCCAGCATTTT. It translates to CASSRSHRGNQPQHF.